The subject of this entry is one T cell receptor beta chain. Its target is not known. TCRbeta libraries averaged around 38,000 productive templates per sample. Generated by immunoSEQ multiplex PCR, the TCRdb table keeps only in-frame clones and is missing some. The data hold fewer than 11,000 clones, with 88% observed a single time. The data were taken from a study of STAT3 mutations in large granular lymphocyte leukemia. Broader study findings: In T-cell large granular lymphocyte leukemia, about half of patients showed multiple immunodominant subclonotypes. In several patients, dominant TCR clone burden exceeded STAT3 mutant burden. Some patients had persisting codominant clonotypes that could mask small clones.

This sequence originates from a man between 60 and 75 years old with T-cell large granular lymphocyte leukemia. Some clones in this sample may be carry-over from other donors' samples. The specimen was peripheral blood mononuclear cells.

CDR3 loop: CASSLRIGVGTSGREQYF. The DNA for the CDR3 is TGTGCCAGCAGTTTAAGGATCGGGGTGGGGACTAGCGGGAGGGAGCAGTACTTC. The chain couples TRBV28 to TRBJ2-7; the match to TRBD2 covers 15 bases. Germline assignment: CDR1 MDHEN and CDR2 SYDVKM. This CDR3 comprises 18 residues. V lost 2 bases and J lost 7; bases outside the gene matches: 12.